This T cell receptor beta chain was retrieved from a study of T cells in Graves' hyperthyroidism and ophthalmopathy. This clonotype turned up a few times. The TCR beta CDR3 regions underwent amplification using RNA transcripts as the source. The TCR CDR3 first-round RT-PCR relied on the HTBI primer set. TCRdb analysed the multiplex PCR reads with MiXCR anew, one entry per CDR3 protein. The sample lists 600,000 to 650,000 distinct CDR3 sequences; around 16% were seen once. Germline-derived CDR1 and CDR2 are MNHEY and SVGAGI. This CDR3 has 17 residues. Trimming removed 4 bases from V and 0 bases from J; junction bases left unmatched: 8.

This TCR was sampled from a woman aged 30 to 39 with Graves' hyperthyroidism. The sample comprised blood. V gene TRBV6-5 combines with J gene TRBJ2-7, with 11 bases that match TRBD2. CDR3: CASSSTRLAGTSYEQYF. The DNA for the CDR3 is TGTGCCAGCAGTTCCACTCGACTAGCGGGGACCTCCTACGAGCAGTACTTC.